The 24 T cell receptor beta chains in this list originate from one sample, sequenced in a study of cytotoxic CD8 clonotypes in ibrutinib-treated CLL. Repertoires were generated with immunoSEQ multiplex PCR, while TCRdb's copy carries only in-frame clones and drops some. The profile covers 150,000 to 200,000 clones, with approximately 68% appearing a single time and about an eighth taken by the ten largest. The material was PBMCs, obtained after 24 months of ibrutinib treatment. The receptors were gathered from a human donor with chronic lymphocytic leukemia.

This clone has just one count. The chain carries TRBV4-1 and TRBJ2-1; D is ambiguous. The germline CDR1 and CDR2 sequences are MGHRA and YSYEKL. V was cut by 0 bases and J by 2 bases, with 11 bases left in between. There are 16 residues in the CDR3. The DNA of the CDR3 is TGCGCCAGCAGCCAAGAGTCGACGGATCCCTACAATGAGCAGTTCTTC. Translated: CASSQESTDPYNEQFF.

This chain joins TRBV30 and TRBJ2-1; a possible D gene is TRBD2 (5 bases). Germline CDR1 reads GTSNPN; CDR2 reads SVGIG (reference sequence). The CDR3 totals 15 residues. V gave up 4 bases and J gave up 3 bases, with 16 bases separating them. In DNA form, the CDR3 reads TGTGCCTGGACCCGGACCCGGGATCTCTACAATGAGCAGTTCTTC. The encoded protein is CAWTRTRDLYNEQFF.

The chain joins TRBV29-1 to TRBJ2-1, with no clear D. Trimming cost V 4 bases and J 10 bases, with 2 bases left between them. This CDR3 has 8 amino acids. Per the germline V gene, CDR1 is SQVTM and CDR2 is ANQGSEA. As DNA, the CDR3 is TGCAGCGTTGGGGAGCAGTTCTTC. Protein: CSVGEQFF.

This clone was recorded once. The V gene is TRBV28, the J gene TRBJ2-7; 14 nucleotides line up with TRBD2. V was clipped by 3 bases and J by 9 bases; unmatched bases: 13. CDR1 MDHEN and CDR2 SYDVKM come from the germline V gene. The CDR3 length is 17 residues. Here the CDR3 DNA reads TGTGCCAGCAGTTTGGTATCGCGGACTAGCGGGAGGTCTGGGCAGTACTTC. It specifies CASSLVSRTSGRSGQYF.

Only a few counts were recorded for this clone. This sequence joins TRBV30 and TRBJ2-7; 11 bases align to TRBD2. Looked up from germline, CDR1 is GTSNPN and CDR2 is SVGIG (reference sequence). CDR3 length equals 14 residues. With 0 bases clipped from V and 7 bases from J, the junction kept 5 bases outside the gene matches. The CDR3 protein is CAWSVLAGEREQYF. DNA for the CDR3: TGTGCCTGGAGTGTACTAGCGGGAGAGAGGGAGCAGTACTTC.

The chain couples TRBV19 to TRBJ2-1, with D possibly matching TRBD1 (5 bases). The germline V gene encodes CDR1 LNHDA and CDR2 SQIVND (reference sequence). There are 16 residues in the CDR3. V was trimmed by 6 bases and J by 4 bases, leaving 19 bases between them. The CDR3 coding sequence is TGTGCCAGTAGAACAGGACCGGCCCGATTTTACAATGAGCAGTTCTTC. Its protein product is CASRTGPARFYNEQFF.

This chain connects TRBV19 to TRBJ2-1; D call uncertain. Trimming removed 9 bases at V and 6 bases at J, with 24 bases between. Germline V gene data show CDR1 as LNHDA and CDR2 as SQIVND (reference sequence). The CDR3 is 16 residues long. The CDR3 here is CASRKGKGPGVNEQFF. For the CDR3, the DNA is TGTGCCAGCAGAAAAGGGAAAGGGCCCGGAGTCAATGAGCAGTTCTTC.

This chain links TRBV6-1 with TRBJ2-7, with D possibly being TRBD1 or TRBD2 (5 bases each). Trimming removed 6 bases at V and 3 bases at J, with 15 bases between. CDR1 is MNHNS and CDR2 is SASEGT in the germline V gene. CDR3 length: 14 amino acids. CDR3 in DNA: TGTGCCAGCAGAGCAAACCGAGGGGACTACGAGCAGTACTTC. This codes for CASRANRGDYEQYF.

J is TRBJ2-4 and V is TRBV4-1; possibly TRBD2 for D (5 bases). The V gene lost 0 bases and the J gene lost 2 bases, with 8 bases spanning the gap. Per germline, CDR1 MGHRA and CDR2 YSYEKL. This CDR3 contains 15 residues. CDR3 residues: CASSQDSETKNIQYF. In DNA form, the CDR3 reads TGCGCCAGCAGCCAAGATAGCGAAACCAAAAACATTCAGTACTTC.

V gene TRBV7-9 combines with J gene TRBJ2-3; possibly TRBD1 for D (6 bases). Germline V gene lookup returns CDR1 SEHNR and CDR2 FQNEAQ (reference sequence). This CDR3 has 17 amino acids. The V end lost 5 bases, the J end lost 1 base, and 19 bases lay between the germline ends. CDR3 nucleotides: TGTGCCAGCAGCCTAGGGACATTCAGAGACGGCACAGATACGCAGTATTTT. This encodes CASSLGTFRDGTDTQYF.

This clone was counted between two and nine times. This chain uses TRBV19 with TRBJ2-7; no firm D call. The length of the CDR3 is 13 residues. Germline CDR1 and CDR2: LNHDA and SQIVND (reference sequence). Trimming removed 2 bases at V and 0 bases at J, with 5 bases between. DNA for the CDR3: TGTGCCAGTAGTATAAGCCACTCCTACGAGCAGTACTTC. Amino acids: CASSISHSYEQYF.

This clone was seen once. The DNA of the CDR3 is TGCGCCAGCAGCCAAGATGGACTAGCGGGGATGAACACCGGGGAGCTGTTTTTT. Amino acid sequence: CASSQDGLAGMNTGELFF. V gene TRBV4-3 combines with J gene TRBJ2-2; 12 bases are shared with TRBD2. Trimming took 0 bases from V and 1 from J; bases not matched to a gene: 3. Germline-derived CDR1 and CDR2 are LGHNA and YSLEER. The CDR3 consists of 18 residues.

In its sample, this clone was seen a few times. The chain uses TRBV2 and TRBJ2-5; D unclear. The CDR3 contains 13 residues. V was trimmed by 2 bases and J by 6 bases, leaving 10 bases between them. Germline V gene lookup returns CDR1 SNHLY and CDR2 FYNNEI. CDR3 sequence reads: CASSEIGAQTQYF. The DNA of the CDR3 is TGTGCCAGCAGTGAAATCGGTGCGCAGACCCAGTACTTC.

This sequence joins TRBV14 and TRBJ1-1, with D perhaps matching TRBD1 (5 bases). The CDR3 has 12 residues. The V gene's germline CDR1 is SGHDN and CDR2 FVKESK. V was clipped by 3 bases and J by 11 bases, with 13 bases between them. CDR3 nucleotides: TGTGCCAGCAGCCAGGGGGGAACCGCTGCTTTCTTT. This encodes CASSQGGTAAFF.

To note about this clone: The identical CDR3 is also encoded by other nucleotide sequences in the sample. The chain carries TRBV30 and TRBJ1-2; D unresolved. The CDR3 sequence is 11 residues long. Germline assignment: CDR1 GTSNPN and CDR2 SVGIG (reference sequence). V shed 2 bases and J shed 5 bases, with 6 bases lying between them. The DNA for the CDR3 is TGTGCCTGGAGTCGGGATTATGGCTACACCTTC. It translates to CAWSRDYGYTF.

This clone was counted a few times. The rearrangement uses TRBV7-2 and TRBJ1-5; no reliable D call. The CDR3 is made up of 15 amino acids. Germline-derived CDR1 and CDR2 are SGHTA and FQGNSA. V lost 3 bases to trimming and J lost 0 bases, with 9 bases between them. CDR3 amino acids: CASSFGRSSNQPQHF. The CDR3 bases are TGTGCCAGCAGCTTTGGGAGAAGTAGCAATCAGCCCCAGCATTTT. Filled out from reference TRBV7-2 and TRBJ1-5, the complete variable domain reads GAGVSQSPSNKVTEKGKDVELRCDPISGHTALYWYRQSLGQGLEFLIYFQGNSAPDKSGLPSDRFSAERTGGSVSTLTIQRTQQEDSAVYLCASSFGRSSNQPQHFGDGTRLSIL.

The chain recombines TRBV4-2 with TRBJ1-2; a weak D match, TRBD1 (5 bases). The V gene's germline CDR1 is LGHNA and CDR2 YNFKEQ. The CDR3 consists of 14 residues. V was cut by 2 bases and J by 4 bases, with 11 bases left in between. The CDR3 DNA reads TGTGCCAGCAGCCAATCGGGAGGGGCCTATGGCTACACCTTC. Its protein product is CASSQSGGAYGYTF.

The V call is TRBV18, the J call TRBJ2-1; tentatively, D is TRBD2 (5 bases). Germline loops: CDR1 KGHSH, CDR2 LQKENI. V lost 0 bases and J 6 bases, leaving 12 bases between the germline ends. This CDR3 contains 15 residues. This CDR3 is CASSPPLVPLNEQFF. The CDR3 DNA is TGTGCCAGCTCACCACCACTAGTACCCCTCAATGAGCAGTTCTTC. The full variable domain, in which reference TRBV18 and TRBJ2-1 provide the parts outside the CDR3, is NAGVMQNPRHLVRRRGQEARLRCSPMKGHSHVYWYRQLPEEGLKFMVYLQKENIIDESGMPKERFSAEFPKEGPSILRIQQVVRGDSAAYFCASSPPLVPLNEQFFGPGTRLTVL.

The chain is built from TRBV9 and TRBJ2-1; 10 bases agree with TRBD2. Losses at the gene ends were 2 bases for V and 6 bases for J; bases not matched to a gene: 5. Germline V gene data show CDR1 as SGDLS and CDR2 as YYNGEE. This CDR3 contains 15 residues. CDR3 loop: CASSVLAGVSNEQFF. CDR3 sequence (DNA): TGTGCCAGCAGCGTCCTAGCGGGAGTTAGCAATGAGCAGTTCTTC.

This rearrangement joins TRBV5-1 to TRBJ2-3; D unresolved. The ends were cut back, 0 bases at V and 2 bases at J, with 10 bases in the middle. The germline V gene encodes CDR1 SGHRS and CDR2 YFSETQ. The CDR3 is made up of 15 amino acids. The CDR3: CASSLAYGYTDTQYF. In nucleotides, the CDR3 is TGCGCCAGCAGCTTGGCTTATGGATACACAGATACGCAGTATTTT.

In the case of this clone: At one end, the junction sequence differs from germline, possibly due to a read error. In nucleotides, the CDR3 is TGTGCCAGCAGCCTAACAGGGATCTCCTACGAGCAGTACTTC. It yields the protein CASSLTGISYEQYF. The chain recombines TRBV7-3 with TRBJ2-7, with D possibly matching TRBD1 (6 bases). The CDR3 sequence is 14 residues long. The germline V gene encodes CDR1 SGHTA and CDR2 FQGTGA. The full variable domain, completed using reference TRBV7-3 and TRBJ2-7, is GAGVSQTPSNKVTEKGKYVELRCDPISGHTALYWYRQSLGQGPEFLIYFQGTGAADDSGLPNDRFFAVRPEGSVSTLKIQRTERGDSAVYLCASSLTGISYEQYFGPGTRLTVT.

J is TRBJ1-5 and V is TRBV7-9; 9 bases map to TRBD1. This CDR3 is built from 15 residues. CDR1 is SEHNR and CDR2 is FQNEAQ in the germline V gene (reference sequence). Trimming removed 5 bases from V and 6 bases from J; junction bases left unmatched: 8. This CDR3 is CASSPDRGFSQPQHF. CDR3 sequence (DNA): TGTGCCAGCAGCCCGGACAGGGGATTTTCTCAGCCCCAGCATTTT.

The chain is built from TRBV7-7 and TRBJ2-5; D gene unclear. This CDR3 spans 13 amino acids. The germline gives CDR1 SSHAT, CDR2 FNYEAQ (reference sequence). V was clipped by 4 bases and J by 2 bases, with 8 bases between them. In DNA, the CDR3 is TGTGCCAGCAGCTCTCGCGCTCAAGAGACCCAGTACTTC. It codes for CASSSRAQETQYF.

The CDR3 is CASRRDSTAFF. The CDR3 coding sequence is TGTGCCAGCAGGAGGGACAGCACAGCTTTCTTT. V gene TRBV6-5 combines with J gene TRBJ1-1; 7 nucleotides align to TRBD1. Unmatched junction bases numbered 5, after V lost 6 bases and J lost 10 bases. In germline, CDR1 is MNHEY, CDR2 SVGAGI. The CDR3 consists of 11 residues.